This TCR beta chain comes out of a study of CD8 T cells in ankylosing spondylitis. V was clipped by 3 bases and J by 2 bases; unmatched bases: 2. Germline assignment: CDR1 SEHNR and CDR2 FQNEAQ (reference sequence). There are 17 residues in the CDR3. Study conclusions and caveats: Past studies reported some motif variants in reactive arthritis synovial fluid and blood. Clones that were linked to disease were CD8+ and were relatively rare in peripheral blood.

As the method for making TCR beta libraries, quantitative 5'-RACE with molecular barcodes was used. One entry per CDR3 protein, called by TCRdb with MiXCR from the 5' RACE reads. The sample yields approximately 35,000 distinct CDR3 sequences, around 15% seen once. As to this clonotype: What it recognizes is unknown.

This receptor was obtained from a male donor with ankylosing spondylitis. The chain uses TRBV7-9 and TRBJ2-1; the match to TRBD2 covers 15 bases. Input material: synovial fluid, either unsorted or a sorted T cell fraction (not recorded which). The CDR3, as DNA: TGTGCCAGCAGCTTCGGGACTAGCGGGAGGACCTACAATGAGCAGTTCTTC. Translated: CASSFGTSGRTYNEQFF.